The 28 T cell receptor beta chains below come from one sample, sequenced in a study of graft-versus-host responses after intestinal transplantation. This table comes from immunoSEQ multiplex PCR, and its TCRdb copy is limited to in-frame clones, with some not included. The table shows 8,500 to 11,000 clones, with just over 30% occurring only once. The sequenced sample was alloreactive CD4+ T cells from a mixed lymphocyte reaction culture, obtained before transplantation. Subset meaning: CFSE-low proliferating T cells sorted from approximately six-day pre-transplant mixed lymphocyte reaction (GvH or HvG direction). The receptors shown here come from a human patient who was an organ donor for intestinal transplantation.

J is TRBJ1-1 and V is TRBV21-1; TRBD1, as called in the table, went unchecked against the DNA. TRBV21-1 is assigned pseudogene status. This CDR3 has 15 amino acids. CDR3 sequence (DNA): TGTGCCAGCAGCAAAGGACAGCCAATGAACACTGAAGCTTTCTTT. Its protein product is CASSKGQPMNTEAFF.

The chain employs TRBV5-1 and TRBJ1-2; perhaps TRBD1 as D (5 bases). This CDR3 is 15 amino acids long. With 4 bases removed from V and 6 bases from J, the gap between germline ends came to 19 bases. Germline values: CDR1 SGHRS, CDR2 YFSETQ. CDR3: CASSAGLKRVDGYTF. The CDR3 bases are TGCGCCAGCAGCGCGGGACTCAAAAGAGTTGATGGCTACACCTTC.

The chain couples TRBV5-1 to TRBJ2-1, with D uncertain. V was pared by 1 base and J by 3 bases, with 5 bases between. Germline loops: CDR1 SGHRS, CDR2 YFSETQ. The CDR3 length is 13 residues. The DNA for the CDR3 is TGCGCCAGCAGCTTGCGAGACTACAATGAGCAGTTCTTC. The encoded protein is CASSLRDYNEQFF. The entire variable domain, with the rest obtained from reference TRBV5-1 and TRBJ2-1, is as follows: KAGVTQTPRYLIKTRGQQVTLSCSPISGHRSVSWYQQTPGQGLQFLFEYFSETQRNKGNFPGRFSGRQFSNSRSEMNVSTLELGDSALYLCASSLRDYNEQFFGPGTRLTVL.

The sample holds one count of this clone. The chain employs TRBV15 and TRBJ1-4, with no clear D. V shed 1 base and J shed 0 bases, with 9 bases lying between them. CDR1 and CDR2 from the germline V gene are LNHNV and YYDKDF (reference sequence). This CDR3 contains 16 residues. As DNA, the CDR3 is TGTGCCACCAGCAGAGGATACAGTGCAACTAATGAAAAACTGTTTTTT. This sequence encodes CATSRGYSATNEKLFF.

As regards this clone: At the DNA level, this CDR3 is encoded by other sequences in the same sample as well. V and J are TRBV6-4 and TRBJ1-5; D unresolved. The germline CDR1 and CDR2 sequences are MRHNA and SNTAGT. The CDR3 loop spans 13 amino acids. Trimming stripped 8 bases from V and 7 bases from J, with 15 bases between. This chain's CDR3 is CASRADLGQPQHF. CDR3 DNA: TGTGCCAGCCGGGCCGACCTGGGACAGCCCCAGCATTTT.

This clone is labeled as medium-sized. The J gene is TRBJ1-2, the V gene TRBV19, with a possible D match to TRBD1 (5 bases). V lost 4 bases and J 4 bases, leaving 10 bases between the germline ends. This CDR3 spans 13 amino acids. CDR1 is LNHDA, CDR2 SQIVND, per germline (reference sequence). Written as DNA, the CDR3 is TGTGCCAGTAGTAACGGGGCATTCTATGGCTACACCTTC. This encodes CASSNGAFYGYTF.

V is TRBV30 and J is TRBJ1-2; D remains ambiguous. Trimming stripped 6 bases from V and 5 bases from J, with 1 base between. CDR1 GTSNPN and CDR2 SVGIG come from the germline V gene (reference sequence). There are 8 residues in the CDR3. The CDR3 loop is CACYGYTF. CDR3 nucleotides: TGTGCCTGTTATGGCTACACCTTC.

This clone was detected only a few times. This chain uses TRBV9 with TRBJ2-7; 7 bases match TRBD1. Germline CDR1 reads SGDLS; CDR2 reads YYNGEE. V dropped 4 bases and J dropped 1; count of bases not matched to a gene: 5. The CDR3 runs to 14 residues. CDR3 region: CASSNRDSSYEQYF. CDR3 nucleotide sequence: TGTGCCAGCAGCAACCGGGACAGTTCCTACGAGCAGTACTTC.

This clone occurred a few times. V gene TRBV5-1 combines with J gene TRBJ2-1; 8 bases line up with TRBD2. The length of the CDR3 is 15 residues. Trimming removed 4 bases from V and 5 bases from J; junction bases left unmatched: 8. Germline-derived CDR1 and CDR2 are SGHRS and YFSETQ. The CDR3 DNA sequence: TGCGCCAGCAGCCTGCGGGGGGCCGGGGACAATGAGCAGTTCTTC. This translates into CASSLRGAGDNEQFF. The full variable domain, with the rest looked up from reference TRBV5-1 and TRBJ2-1, is KAGVTQTPRYLIKTRGQQVTLSCSPISGHRSVSWYQQTPGQGLQFLFEYFSETQRNKGNFPGRFSGRQFSNSRSEMNVSTLELGDSALYLCASSLRGAGDNEQFFGPGTRLTVL.

This chain joins TRBV5-4 and TRBJ1-6, with 7 bases that match TRBD1. The CDR3 covers 15 residues. J was trimmed by 4 bases and V by 0 bases; bases with no gene match: 1. CDR1 and CDR2 from the germline V gene are SGHNT and YYREEE (reference sequence). CDR3 DNA sequence: TGTGCCAGCAGCTTGGACAGGGGATATAATTCACCCCTCCACTTT. This sequence encodes CASSLDRGYNSPLHF.

The rearrangement links TRBV2 to TRBJ2-7; D is uncertain. Germline assignment: CDR1 SNHLY and CDR2 FYNNEI. V lost 2 bases, J lost 1 base, and 3 bases lay in between. The CDR3 is 12 residues long. The DNA for the CDR3 is TGTGCCAGCAGTGAACAATCCTACGAGCAGTACTTC. Its protein is CASSEQSYEQYF.

The chain links TRBV7-9 to TRBJ2-7; D perhaps matches TRBD1 (6 bases). Germline V CDR1 and CDR2: SEHNR, FQNEAQ (reference sequence). The CDR3 runs to 14 residues. Trimming pared 3 bases from V and 4 bases from J, leaving 13 bases between. This chain's CDR3 is CASSLGQGKYEQYF. The CDR3 coding sequence is TGTGCCAGCAGCTTGGGCCAGGGGAAGTACGAGCAGTACTTC.

This clone was seen more than once but under ten times. The chain has TRBV5-1 and TRBJ1-2, with TRBD1 as a possible D gene (6 bases). Germline loops: CDR1 SGHRS, CDR2 YFSETQ. The V gene lost 4 bases and the J gene lost 0 bases, with 13 bases spanning the gap. This CDR3 region has 15 residues. In DNA, the CDR3 is TGCGCCAGCAGCGGAGGGGGTGGCACTAACTATGGCTACACCTTC. Residues: CASSGGGGTNYGYTF.

The V call is TRBV27, the J call TRBJ2-1; 11 positions match TRBD2. This CDR3 region has 15 residues. The germline V gene has CDR1 MNHEY and CDR2 SMNVEV (reference sequence). V lost 2 bases to trimming and J lost 11 bases; unmatched junction nucleotides: 8. CDR3 bases: TGTGCCAGCAGTTTAAACGGGCTAGCGGGGGGTAAGCAGTTCTTC. It yields the protein CASSLNGLAGGKQFF.

V and J are TRBV9 and TRBJ1-6; D is undetermined. Germline assignment: CDR1 SGDLS and CDR2 YYNGEE. The length of the CDR3 is 15 residues. Trimming removed 4 bases from V and 7 bases from J, with 15 bases in between. The CDR3 coding sequence is TGTGCCAGCAGCCCCGAAGGGTGGGGAAATTCACCCCTCCACTTT. It yields the protein CASSPEGWGNSPLHF.

The chain employs TRBV5-4 and TRBJ2-1; 10 nucleotides agree with TRBD2. This CDR3 contains 14 residues. The germline gives CDR1 SGHNT, CDR2 YYREEE (reference sequence). V gave up 4 bases and J gave up 8 bases; unmatched junction bases: 6. CDR3 amino acids: CASSPGLASDEQFF. DNA for the CDR3: TGTGCCAGCAGCCCGGGACTAGCGAGCGATGAGCAGTTCTTC.

In its sample, this clone is medium-sized. The V call is TRBV6-6, the J call TRBJ2-7, with 10 nucleotides matching TRBD1. The V and J ends lost 6 bases and 2 bases, in that order; junction bases with no gene match: 10. CDR1 is MNHNY, CDR2 SVGAGI, per germline (reference sequence). The CDR3 loop spans 16 amino acids. CDR3 amino acids: CASSGGQGRGTYEQYF. The DNA of the CDR3 is TGTGCCAGCAGCGGGGGACAGGGGAGGGGCACCTACGAGCAGTACTTC.

CDR3 coding DNA: TGTGCCAGCAGCTTAGATCTTTGGGAAAGGAGTACTGAAGCTTTCTTT. Translating it yields CASSLDLWERSTEAFF. This chain connects TRBV11-2 to TRBJ1-1; D unclear. Trimming took 0 bases from V and 5 from J, leaving 16 bases between them. This CDR3 spans 16 amino acids. CDR1 is SGHAT and CDR2 is FQNNGV in the germline V gene.

The chain carries TRBV7-9 and TRBJ1-1; 8 bases fit TRBD1. V trimming: 1 base; J trimming: 0 bases; junction bases outside the gene matches: 4. CDR1 is SEHNR and CDR2 is FQNEAQ in the germline V gene (reference sequence). This CDR3 spans 16 amino acids. CDR3 in amino acids: CASSLDGTGMNTEAFF. The CDR3 DNA sequence: TGTGCCAGCAGCTTAGACGGGACAGGAATGAACACTGAAGCTTTCTTT.

This clone showed up just a few times. The rearrangement joins TRBV4-2 to TRBJ1-1; 7 bases match TRBD1. This CDR3 contains 14 residues. With V trimmed by 5 bases and J by 7 bases, 10 bases remained unmatched. The germline CDR1 and CDR2 sequences are LGHNA and YNFKEQ. This chain's CDR3 is CASSYYDRADEAFF. In nucleotides, the CDR3 is TGTGCCAGCAGCTACTACGACAGGGCCGATGAAGCTTTCTTT.

CDR3 sequence reads: CASSGTTNEQFF. The CDR3 DNA reads TGTGCCAGCAGTGGGACCACGAATGAGCAGTTCTTC. The chain is built from TRBV28 and TRBJ2-1, with D perhaps TRBD1 or TRBD2 (5 bases each). V gave up 5 bases and J gave up 7 bases, with 9 bases separating them. CDR1 is MDHEN, CDR2 SYDVKM, per germline. This CDR3 has 12 amino acids.

The sample holds a few counts of this clone. J is TRBJ2-1 and V is TRBV9; 13 bases fit TRBD2. Looked up from germline, CDR1 is SGDLS and CDR2 is YYNGEE. This CDR3 has 18 residues. V lost 1 base, J lost 1 base, and 5 bases stayed unmatched. The CDR3 spells CASSVHQLAGGSYNEQFF. The CDR3 region has the DNA TGTGCCAGCAGCGTACATCAACTAGCGGGGGGGTCCTACAATGAGCAGTTCTTC.

The rearrangement uses TRBV18 and TRBJ2-2; D unclear. Trimming removed 2 bases from V and 4 bases from J, with 5 bases in between. This CDR3 has 13 residues. From germline, CDR1 is KGHSH and CDR2 LQKENI. The CDR3 DNA follows: TGTGCCAGCTCACCAGACCCCACCGGGGAGCTGTTTTTT. Its translation is CASSPDPTGELFF.

This chain connects TRBV5-4 to TRBJ2-3, with TRBD2 as a possible D gene (7 bases). CDR1 is SGHNT and CDR2 is YYREEE in the germline V gene (reference sequence). V dropped 0 bases and J dropped 3 bases, with 11 bases sitting between them. This CDR3 spans 15 amino acids. CDR3 in amino acids: CASSLGGGLTDTQYF. The CDR3 nucleotides read TGTGCCAGCAGCTTGGGCGGGGGCCTTACAGATACGCAGTATTTT.

This clone was seen more than once but under ten times. The chain combines TRBV10-3 with TRBJ2-7; 9 bases match TRBD1. The V gene end was trimmed by 10 bases and the J gene end by 4 bases; junction bases not matched to a gene: 14. The CDR3 totals 15 residues. Germline CDR1 and CDR2: ENHRY and SYGVKD. CDR3 amino acids: CASSPRDRVFYEQYF. The CDR3 DNA follows: TGTGCCAGCAGCCCCCGGGACAGGGTTTTTTACGAGCAGTACTTC.

V gene TRBV5-1 combines with J gene TRBJ2-1; unclear D gene. The CDR3 has 13 amino acids. The germline V and J ends were trimmed by 3 bases and 4 bases, with 8 bases remaining between them. The germline CDR1 and CDR2 sequences are SGHRS and YFSETQ. In DNA form, the CDR3 reads TGCGCCAGCAGCTCCAGCCGATACAATGAGCAGTTCTTC. Translation: CASSSSRYNEQFF.

This clone is deemed medium-sized. The chain recombines TRBV19 with TRBJ1-2; D possibly corresponds to TRBD1 (6 bases). This CDR3 has 14 amino acids. Germline values: CDR1 LNHDA, CDR2 SQIVND (reference sequence). V dropped 3 bases and J dropped 8 bases, with 16 bases sitting between them. The CDR3 spells CASSMAGHRGGYTF. The CDR3 DNA sequence: TGTGCCAGTAGTATGGCGGGACACCGTGGGGGCTACACCTTC.

CDR3 sequence reads: CASSYRHDNEKLFF. In nucleotides, the CDR3 is TGTGCCAGCAGTTACAGACACGATAATGAAAAACTGTTTTTT. The chain uses TRBV6-6 and TRBJ1-4; D unresolved. The V and J ends lost 2 bases and 4 bases respectively, with 8 bases between them. The germline gives CDR1 MNHNY, CDR2 SVGAGI (reference sequence). CDR3 size: 14 residues.